Listed here are 22 T cell receptor beta chains from one sample, sequenced in a study of blood T cell repertoires in COVID-19. Libraries were prepared by immunoSEQ multiplex PCR; TCRdb keeps only in-frame clonotypes and omits some of them. This table holds roughly 200,000 clones, about 85% found once. Sequencing input: peripheral blood. The origin of the receptors is a woman of 80 years or more with acute or convalescent COVID-19.

The chain combines TRBV29-1 with TRBJ2-1; the D gene is possibly TRBD1 (7 bases). The CDR3 extends over 15 amino acids. V was pared by 4 bases and J by 0 bases, with 13 bases between. Per germline, CDR1 SQVTM and CDR2 ANQGSEA. The DNA for the CDR3 is TGCAGCGTTGTGGCGGGACAGCGCTCCTACAATGAGCAGTTCTTC. This gives the protein CSVVAGQRSYNEQFF.

The chain recombines TRBV6-2 or TRBV6-3 with TRBJ2-1, with TRBD2 matching 7 bases. Per germline, CDR1 MNHEY and CDR2 SVGEGT. Unmatched junction bases numbered 7, after V lost 5 bases and J lost 6 bases. The CDR3 sequence is 14 residues long. DNA of the CDR3: TGTGCCAGCAGTCGGACTAGTTCGGTCAATGAGCAGTTCTTC. Translated: CASSRTSSVNEQFF.

The rearrangement uses TRBV6-2 or TRBV6-3 and TRBJ1-2; 7 nucleotides agree with TRBD1. The CDR3 loop spans 18 amino acids. Per the germline V gene, CDR1 is MNHEY and CDR2 is SVGEGT. V trimming: 1 base; J trimming: 4 bases; junction bases outside the gene matches: 15. The CDR3 DNA is TGTGCCAGCAGTTACTACAGGGGCGCCGGGGTTTTCCCCTATGGCTACACCTTC. Protein product: CASSYYRGAGVFPYGYTF.

The genes are TRBV21-1 and TRBJ2-1; TRBD2 was called by the table and not checked on the DNA. TRBV21-1 is listed as a pseudogene. This CDR3 has 16 residues. The CDR3 is CASSTPLVSSYNEQFF. The CDR3, as DNA: TGTGCCAGCAGCACTCCCTTAGTTAGCTCCTACAATGAGCAGTTCTTC.

The V gene is TRBV5-1, the J gene TRBJ2-5, with TRBD2 matching 7 bases. The CDR3 sequence is 16 residues long. Germline V gene data show CDR1 as SGHRS and CDR2 as YFSETQ. V gave up 2 bases and J gave up 3 bases; unmatched junction bases: 10. The CDR3 DNA follows: TGCGCCAGCAGCTTAGTGTCTAGCGGCCTAGAAGAGACCCAGTACTTC. This codes for CASSLVSSGLEETQYF.

This clone came up once. The chain employs TRBV7-2 and TRBJ1-2; TRBD1 matches 8 bases. CDR1 SGHTA and CDR2 FQGNSA come from the germline V gene. V trimming: 5 bases; J trimming: 4 bases; junction bases outside the gene matches: 12. The CDR3 runs to 16 residues. The CDR3 coding sequence is TGTGCCAGCAGCACGTCCGGGACAGGCGCCTTCTATGGCTACACCTTC. Its translation: CASSTSGTGAFYGYTF.

This clone was detected only a few times. This chain uses TRBV7-8 with TRBJ2-1; TRBD2 matches 8 bases. Unmatched junction bases numbered 16, after V lost 4 bases and J lost 8 bases. The V gene's germline CDR1 is SGHVS and CDR2 FQNEAQ. The CDR3 is made up of 17 amino acids. CDR3 DNA sequence: TGTGCCAGCAGCTCCAGTCACGGGACTAGGGGGGGCGATGAGCAGTTCTTC. Its translation: CASSSSHGTRGGDEQFF.

V is TRBV30 and J is TRBJ2-1; D might be TRBD2 (6 bases). This CDR3 region has 15 residues. V dropped 4 bases and J dropped 3 bases, with 16 bases sitting between them. Germline lookup yields CDR1 GTSNPN and CDR2 SVGIG (reference sequence). The CDR3 bases are TGTGCCTGGAAACCCGGAGGACTATTCTACAATGAGCAGTTCTTC. Translated, it gives CAWKPGGLFYNEQFF.

This chain uses TRBV10-3 with TRBJ1-5, with unresolved D. The CDR3 runs 15 residues. The V end lost 3 bases, the J end lost 0 bases, and 9 bases lay between the germline ends. Per the germline V gene, CDR1 is ENHRY and CDR2 is SYGVKD. The CDR3 region is CAISEGRDSNQPQHF. The CDR3 nucleotides are TGTGCCATCAGTGAAGGGAGGGATAGCAATCAGCCCCAGCATTTT.

The V and J genes are TRBV5-4 and TRBJ1-3; D is perhaps TRBD1 (5 bases). Trimming took off 0 bases at V and 4 bases at J, with 17 bases between the two ends. Germline CDR1 reads SGHNT; CDR2 reads YYREEE (reference sequence). There are 17 residues in the CDR3. CDR3 DNA sequence: TGTGCCAGCAGCTTGGGGGGTTTGGGGGGATCCGGAAACACCATATATTTT. It codes for CASSLGGLGGSGNTIYF.

The rearrangement joins TRBV12-3 or TRBV12-4 to TRBJ1-2; TRBD1 might be the D (5 bases). V shed 3 bases and J shed 4 bases, with 6 bases lying between them. The CDR3 runs 12 residues. CDR3 sequence (DNA): TGTGCCAGCAGTTTGACAGCCTATGGCTACACCTTC. It codes for CASSLTAYGYTF.

The chain is built from TRBV4-3 and TRBJ1-6; 7 positions agree with TRBD1. The CDR3 is 18 amino acids. Trimming cost V 1 base and J 0 bases; bases outside gene matches: 6. Germline V lookup: CDR1 LGHNA, CDR2 YSLEER. The CDR3 bases are TGCGCCAGCAGCCAAGCAACGGGACAGACCTCCTATAATTCACCCCTCCACTTT. This gives the protein CASSQATGQTSYNSPLHF.

V gene TRBV4-1 combines with J gene TRBJ1-6, with unresolved D. The V end lost 6 bases, the J end lost 8 bases, and 14 bases lay between the germline ends. This CDR3 has 14 amino acids. Germline CDR1 is MGHRA and CDR2 is YSYEKL. The CDR3 is CASSPGVGYSPLHF. DNA of the CDR3: TGCGCCAGCAGTCCCGGGGTCGGTTATTCACCCCTCCACTTT.

The chain employs TRBV18 and TRBJ2-3; possible D gene TRBD2, 5 bases. There are 16 residues in the CDR3. Germline V CDR1 and CDR2: KGHSH, LQKENI. The V and J ends lost 6 bases and 4 bases respectively, with 20 bases between them. CDR3 bases: TGTGCCAGCTCGCCCCTCTTGTTCGCGGGCCCAGATACGCAGTATTTT. It is translated as CASSPLLFAGPDTQYF.

The J gene is TRBJ1-6, the V gene TRBV18; D remains ambiguous. V shed 2 bases and J shed 7 bases, with 15 bases lying between them. CDR1 KGHSH and CDR2 LQKENI come from the germline V gene. CDR3 size: 16 residues. The CDR3 DNA reads TGTGCCAGCTCACCATTTGGCACAGATAGGAATTCACCCCTCCACTTT. It encodes CASSPFGTDRNSPLHF.

The chain combines TRBV19 with TRBJ2-2; D not resolved. Germline loops: CDR1 LNHDA, CDR2 SQIVND (reference sequence). Trimming took 2 bases from V and 5 from J, leaving 6 bases between them. The CDR3 is 13 residues long. This chain's CDR3 is CASSIQATGELFF. In DNA, the CDR3 is TGTGCCAGTAGTATACAGGCAACCGGGGAGCTGTTTTTT.

The chain employs TRBV5-5 and TRBJ2-7; 9 bases are a match to TRBD1. Germline assignment: CDR1 SGHKS and CDR2 YYEKEE (reference sequence). CDR3 length: 16 amino acids. J gave up 4 bases and V 6 bases, and 14 bases lay outside the gene matches. In DNA form, the CDR3 reads TGTGCCAGCAACAGACCTCTGCCGGGACAGGGATACGAGCAGTACTTC. Translated, it gives CASNRPLPGQGYEQYF.

V gene TRBV5-1 combines with J gene TRBJ1-3; TRBD1 matches at 8 bases. Per germline, CDR1 SGHRS and CDR2 YFSETQ. This CDR3 has 16 residues. J gave up 8 bases and V 1 base, and 11 bases lay outside the gene matches. DNA of the CDR3: TGCGCCAGCAGCTTGCGAGGGACAGGTCAATTCGACACCATATATTTT. Its translation: CASSLRGTGQFDTIYF.

The chain recombines TRBV7-2 with TRBJ2-5; 7 bases fit TRBD2. After removal of 3 bases from V and 1 base from J, the junction contained 11 bases not matched to a gene. Germline CDR1 and CDR2: SGHTA and FQGNSA. The CDR3 totals 17 residues. CDR3 in amino acids: CASSFGTSSGTQETQYF. The DNA for the CDR3 is TGTGCCAGCAGCTTCGGGACTTCGAGCGGGACCCAAGAGACCCAGTACTTC.

In its sample, this clone was seen a few times. This chain joins TRBV7-6 and TRBJ2-2; 8 bases are a match to TRBD2. The trim removed 4 bases at V and 0 bases at J, leaving 4 bases unmatched. Germline-derived CDR1 and CDR2 are SGHVS and FNYEAQ. The CDR3 has 16 amino acids. The CDR3 loop is CASSSQAGANTGELFF. The CDR3 DNA sequence: TGTGCCAGCAGCTCCCAAGCGGGAGCGAACACCGGGGAGCTGTTTTTT.

The chain recombines TRBV28 with TRBJ1-1; 8 nucleotides match TRBD1. Looked up from germline, CDR1 is MDHEN and CDR2 is SYDVKM. This CDR3 has 16 amino acids. The V gene end was trimmed by 4 bases and the J gene end by 6 bases; junction bases not matched to a gene: 13. CDR3 protein: CASSYPRDRGMAEAFF. CDR3 bases: TGTGCCAGCAGTTACCCTCGAGACAGGGGTATGGCTGAAGCTTTCTTT.

This clone showed up just once. V is TRBV9 and J is TRBJ2-1; 13 bases align to TRBD2. This CDR3 comprises 17 residues. Germline values: CDR1 SGDLS, CDR2 YYNGEE. V lost 4 bases, J lost 9 bases, and 13 bases stayed unmatched. The CDR3 loop is CASSPPGTSGRGVEQFF. The CDR3, as DNA: TGTGCCAGCAGCCCCCCAGGTACTAGCGGGAGGGGGGTTGAGCAGTTCTTC.